This is a list of T cell receptor beta chains from one sample in a study of technical replicates of blood from several donors. The method was immunoSEQ multiplex PCR; TCRdb's version includes in-frame clones alone and lacks a portion of them. The repertoire holds 50,000 to 70,000 clones, with 93% as singletons. The sequenced material came from PBMCs. These TCRs come from a human donor in good health. Some clones in this sample may be carry-over from other donors' samples. Both conserved end residues are part of each CDR3. D genes are given only for firm matches. Clone size is shown for a subset of rows, as once, few, many or a class of expanded clone.

size,D,J,V,CDR3,DNA
NA,NA,TRBJ1-5,TRBV4-1,CASSQVLGDQPQHF,TGCGCCAGCAGCCAAGTTCTCGGGGATCAGCCCCAGCATTTT
NA,NA,TRBJ2-1,TRBV5-5,CASSLAVSLVSYNEQFF,TGTGCCAGCAGCTTGGCCGTTAGCCTTGTGTCCTACAATGAGCAGTTCTTC
NA,TRBD1,TRBJ1-5,TRBV10-3,CATGDRGLFAQHF,TGTGCCACGGGGGACAGGGGGCTCTTTGCCCAGCATTTT
NA,TRBD1,TRBJ1-2,TRBV7-2,CASSLIGTGHGYTF,TGTGCCAGCAGCTTAATCGGGACAGGACACGGCTACACCTTC
NA,NA,TRBJ2-3,TRBV12-5,CASGDGADTQYF,TGTGCTAGTGGTGACGGGGCAGATACGCAGTATTTT
NA,NA,TRBJ2-1,TRBV10-3,CAISESPRLNEQFF,TGTGCCATCAGTGAGTCGCCGCGGTTGAATGAGCAGTTCTTC
once,TRBD2,TRBJ2-1,TRBV18,CASSPGTSSNEQFF,TGTGCCAGCTCACCAGGGACTAGCTCCAATGAGCAGTTCTTC
once,NA,TRBJ2-7,TRBV4-3,CASSQDRAAGSEQYF,TGCGCCAGCAGCCAAGACCGAGCGGCTGGGAGCGAGCAGTACTTC
NA,TRBD2,TRBJ2-1,TRBV4-3,CASSQEGGRGLAGGPWEQFF,TGCGCCAGCAGCCAAGAGGGAGGCCGAGGACTAGCGGGAGGGCCCTGGGAGCAGTTCTTC
NA,TRBD2,TRBJ2-5,TRBV19,CASRPRGEETQYF,TGTGCCAGTAGGCCTCGGGGGGAAGAGACCCAGTACTTC
once,TRBD2,TRBJ2-4,TRBV5-1,CASSLNLAVGEAKNIQYF,TGCGCCAGCAGCTTAAATCTAGCGGTGGGGGAGGCCAAAAACATTCAGTACTTC
NA,TRBD2,TRBJ2-1,TRBV4-2,CASSQPGLAGGPHNEQFF,TGTGCCAGCAGCCAACCGGGACTAGCGGGAGGGCCGCACAATGAGCAGTTCTTC
few,TRBD2,TRBJ2-5,TRBV30,CAWRRGRFQETQYF,TGTGCCTGGAGGCGCGGGAGGTTCCAAGAGACCCAGTACTTC
few,TRBD1,TRBJ1-2,TRBV7-9,CASSSGQGPYGYTF,TGTGCCAGCAGCTCAGGACAGGGGCCCTATGGCTACACCTTC
NA,NA,TRBJ2-5,TRBV5-5,CASSFVRAQETQYF,TGTGCCAGCAGCTTTGTCAGGGCCCAAGAGACCCAGTACTTC
NA,NA,TRBJ2-1,TRBV7-2,CASRVDWNEQFF,TGTGCCAGCAGGGTGGACTGGAATGAGCAGTTCTTC
few,NA,TRBJ1-1,TRBV6-5,CASSWTENTEAFF,TGTGCCAGCAGTTGGACAGAGAACACTGAAGCTTTCTTT
once,NA,TRBJ2-1,TRBV7-9,CASSLLGETDNEQFF,TGTGCCAGCAGCTTACTCGGGGAGACCGACAATGAGCAGTTCTTC
once,TRBD1,TRBJ1-5,TRBV18,CASSQRDSDSQPQHF,TGTGCCAGCTCACAACGGGACAGCGACAGCCAGCCCCAGCATTTT
NA,NA,TRBJ1-3,TRBV6-5,CASSYSRQNSGNTIYF,TGTGCCAGCAGTTACTCGCGACAGAACTCTGGAAACACCATATATTTT
NA,NA,TRBJ1-2,TRBV5-1,CASSWDTGNYGYTF,TGCGCCAGCAGTTGGGACACAGGAAACTATGGCTACACCTTC
NA,NA,TRBJ1-2,TRBV27,CASSLSREGNYGYTF,TGTGCCAGCAGTTTATCGCGGGAAGGCAACTATGGCTACACCTTC
NA,NA,TRBJ2-7,TRBV9,CASSVGFGASYEQYF,TGTGCCAGCAGCGTAGGGTTCGGAGCCTCCTACGAGCAGTACTTC
NA,NA,TRBJ2-7,TRBV25-1,CASSFSEGGDEQYF,TGTGCCAGCAGTTTCTCGGAAGGGGGGGACGAGCAGTACTTC
NA,TRBD1,TRBJ2-1,TRBV7-2,CASRGDRSYNEQFF,TGTGCCAGCAGGGGGGACAGGTCCTACAATGAGCAGTTCTTC
NA,NA,TRBJ1-3,TRBV9,CASSVGGVSFSGNTIYF,TGTGCCAGCAGCGTAGGCGGCGTGAGCTTCTCTGGAAACACCATATATTTT
NA,NA,TRBJ1-6,TRBV27,CASSLHPGTPLSSYNSPLHF,TGTGCCAGCAGTCTACACCCGGGGACACCCTTGAGCTCCTATAATTCACCCCTCCACTTT
NA,NA,TRBJ1-1,TRBV7-8,CASSLNPRNTEAFF,TGTGCCAGCAGCTTAAACCCCAGGAACACTGAAGCTTTCTTT